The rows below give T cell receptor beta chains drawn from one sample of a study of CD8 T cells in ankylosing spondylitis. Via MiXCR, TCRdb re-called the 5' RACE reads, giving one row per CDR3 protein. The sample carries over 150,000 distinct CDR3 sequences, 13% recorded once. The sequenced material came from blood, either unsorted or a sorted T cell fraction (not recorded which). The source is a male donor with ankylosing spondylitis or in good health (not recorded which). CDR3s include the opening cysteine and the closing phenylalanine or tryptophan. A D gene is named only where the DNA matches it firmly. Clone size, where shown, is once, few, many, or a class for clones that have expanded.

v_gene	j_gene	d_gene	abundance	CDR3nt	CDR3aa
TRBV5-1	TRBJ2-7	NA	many	TGCGCCAGCAGCCGGGACGTACCGAACTACGAGCAGTACTTC	CASSRDVPNYEQYF
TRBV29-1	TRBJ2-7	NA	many	TGCAGCGCCCGGGACCGAAACTACGAGCAGTACTTC	CSARDRNYEQYF
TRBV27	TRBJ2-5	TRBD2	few	TGTGCCAGCAGTTTAGGGACTAGCGGCATAGAGACCCAGTACTTC	CASSLGTSGIETQYF
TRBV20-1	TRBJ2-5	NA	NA	TGCAGTGCTAGAGACGGCACTGCTTTCGAGACCCAGTACTTC	CSARDGTAFETQYF
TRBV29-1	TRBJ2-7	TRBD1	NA	TGCAGCGTTGAAAAGGGACAGGGCTTTAAGGGCGAGCAGTACTTC	CSVEKGQGFKGEQYF
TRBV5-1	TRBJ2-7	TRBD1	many	TGCGCCAGCAGCTCGGACAGGGCAGACGAGCAGTACTTC	CASSSDRADEQYF
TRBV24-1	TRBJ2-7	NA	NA	TGTGCCACCAGGGCCCCCACCGGAGAGCAGTACTTC	CATRAPTGEQYF
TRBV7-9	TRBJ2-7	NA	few	TGTGCCAGCAGGGATAGTAACTCCTACGAGCAGTACTTC	CASRDSNSYEQYF
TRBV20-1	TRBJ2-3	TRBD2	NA	TGCAGTGCTAGAGAAGGGACTAGCGGGGGATTGATAGATACGCAGTATTTT	CSAREGTSGGLIDTQYF
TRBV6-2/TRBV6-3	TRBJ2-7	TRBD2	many	TGTGCCAGCAGTTTCGATAGCGGGAGTGACGACGAGCAGTACTTC	CASSFDSGSDDEQYF
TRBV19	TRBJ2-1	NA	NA	TGTGCCAGTAGTATAGACGGGGCTAGCTCCTACAATGAGCAGTTCTTC	CASSIDGASSYNEQFF
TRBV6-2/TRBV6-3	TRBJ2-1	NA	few	TGTGCCAGCAGAAGGGGGGTTCGGGATGAGCAGTTCTTC	CASRRGVRDEQFF
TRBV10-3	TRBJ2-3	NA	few	TGTGCCATCAGTGAGTCGAAGGGGACCCCCCCAGATACGCAGTATTTT	CAISESKGTPPDTQYF
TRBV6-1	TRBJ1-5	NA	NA	TGTGCCAGCAGTCTCGTCGCCTGGACGCAGCCCCAGCATTTT	CASSLVAWTQPQHF
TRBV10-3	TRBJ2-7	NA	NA	TGTGCCATCAGTGAACCCTCCTACGAGCAGTACTTC	CAISEPSYEQYF
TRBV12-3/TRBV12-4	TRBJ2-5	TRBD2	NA	TGTGCCAGCACCTTGGGAGGGCGGGGGGCCCAGTACTTC	CASTLGGRGAQYF
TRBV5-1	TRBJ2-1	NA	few	TGCGCCAGCAGCTGGCTAGGGGTGGGCAATGAGCAGTTCTTC	CASSWLGVGNEQFF
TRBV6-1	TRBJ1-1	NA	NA	TGTGCCAGCAGTGAACTAATTGGGAGGGTTGGCACTGAAGCTTTCTTT	CASSELIGRVGTEAFF
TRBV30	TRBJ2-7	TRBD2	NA	TGTGCCTGCCCTCCCCCCTCCGGGACTAGGGACGAGCAGTACTTC	CACPPPSGTRDEQYF
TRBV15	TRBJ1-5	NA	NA	TGTGCCACCAGCAGAGTACGGTATCAGCCCCAGCATTTT	CATSRVRYQPQHF
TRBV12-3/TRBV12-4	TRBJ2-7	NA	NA	TGTGCCAGCAGTTTAGGCGGAGGACGGGACGAGCAGTACTTC	CASSLGGGRDEQYF
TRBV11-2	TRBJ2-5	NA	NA	TGTGCCAGCAGCTTATTCCCAGGAGCCACGGGGGCCCAGTACTTC	CASSLFPGATGAQYF
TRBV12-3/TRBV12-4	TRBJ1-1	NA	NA	TGTGCCAGCAGTATCTCCGGTTCGGGATACACTGAAGCTTTCTTT	CASSISGSGYTEAFF
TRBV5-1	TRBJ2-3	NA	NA	TGCGCCAGCAGCTGGGAAGCCGACGGGACGAGCACAGATACGCAGTATTTT	CASSWEADGTSTDTQYF
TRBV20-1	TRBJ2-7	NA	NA	TGCAGTGCTAGACCACTGGGTAGGGACGAGCAGTACTTC	CSARPLGRDEQYF
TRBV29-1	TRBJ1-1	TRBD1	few	TGCAGCGTTGATCCACAGGGGGGCACTGAAGCTTTCTTT	CSVDPQGGTEAFF
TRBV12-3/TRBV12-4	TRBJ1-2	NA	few	TGTGCCAGCAGTTATAACAGGGTAGGCGACTATGGCTACACCTTC	CASSYNRVGDYGYTF
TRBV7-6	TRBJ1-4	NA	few	TGTGCCAGCAGCCCGAGAGAGGGGGATGAAAAACTGTTTTTT	CASSPREGDEKLFF
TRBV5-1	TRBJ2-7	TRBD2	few	TGCGCCAGCTCACAGCCGGGACTAGCGGGAAAGGGATCCTACGAGCAGTACTTC	CASSQPGLAGKGSYEQYF
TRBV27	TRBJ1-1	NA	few	TGTGCCAGCAGTTTCACGAACAGGGTTGAAGCTTTCTTT	CASSFTNRVEAFF
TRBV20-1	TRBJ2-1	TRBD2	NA	TGCAGTGCTAGGGGCGGGACTAGCGGGTACAATGAGCAGTTCTTC	CSARGGTSGYNEQFF
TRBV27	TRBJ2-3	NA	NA	TGTGCCAGCAGTTTACGTCTAGCGACAGATACGCAGTATTTT	CASSLRLATDTQYF